These 23 T cell receptor beta chains were all obtained from the same sample, sequenced in a study of cytomegalovirus exposure and HLA in healthy donors. PCR employed 60 Vbeta and 13 Jbeta primers. Assay: immunoSEQ multiplex PCR; the TCRdb copy retains only in-frame clones and omits some. The sample includes more than 80,000 clones, approximately 70% of them seen just once. The sample comprised PBMCs. The receptors here all came from a boy aged 5-17 years in good health and CMV-seronegative.

This clone was counted once. The rearrangement uses TRBV10-2 and TRBJ2-7; D gene uncertain. V was clipped by 8 bases and J by 9 bases, with 14 bases between them. The CDR3 length is 11 residues. Germline CDR1 reads WSHSY; CDR2 reads SAAADI. CDR3 region: CASLYQVVQYF. The DNA of the CDR3 is TGCGCCAGCTTGTACCAGGTAGTGCAGTACTTC.

There are a few counts of this clone. The J gene is TRBJ1-5, the V gene TRBV5-5; 8 positions agree with TRBD1. This CDR3 has 15 residues. Germline V gene lookup returns CDR1 SGHKS and CDR2 YYEKEE (reference sequence). V shed 2 bases and J 3 bases; nucleotides not matched to a gene: 4. DNA of the CDR3: TGTGCCAGCAGCTTAACAGGGGGAACCAATCAGCCCCAGCATTTT. Residues: CASSLTGGTNQPQHF.

The rearrangement links TRBV19 to TRBJ1-2; 8 nucleotides line up with TRBD1. V lost 5 bases to trimming and J lost 7 bases; unmatched junction nucleotides: 9. CDR3 length: 14 residues. Germline V gene sequence: CDR1 LNHDA, CDR2 SQIVND (reference sequence). In DNA form, the CDR3 reads TGTGCCAGTAGTTTTGGACAGGGTGTCAGTGGCTACACCTTC. This encodes CASSFGQGVSGYTF.

DNA for the CDR3: TGTGCCAGCACCCAAACGAGCGGGACAGGCCTGGGGGAGCAGTACTTC. Residues: CASTQTSGTGLGEQYF. The rearrangement links TRBV7-2 to TRBJ2-7; a possible D gene is TRBD1 (8 bases). The CDR3 extends over 16 amino acids. Trimming took 7 bases from V and 7 from J, leaving 26 bases between them. Germline V gives CDR1 SGHTA, CDR2 FQGNSA.

The gene calls are TRBV30 and TRBJ2-1, with 11 bases lining up with TRBD2. V was pared by 4 bases and J by 3 bases, with 8 bases of the junction left unmatched. The CDR3 has 16 amino acids. Germline V gene sequence: CDR1 GTSNPN, CDR2 SVGIG (reference sequence). The CDR3 DNA follows: TGTGCCTGGAAACGGCTAGCGGGAGGTGGCTACAATGAGCAGTTCTTC. Its protein is CAWKRLAGGGYNEQFF.

The CDR3 DNA follows: TGCGCCAGCAGCCGGGACTCGAACACCGGGGAGCTGTTTTTT. Translated: CASSRDSNTGELFF. The rearrangement links TRBV5-1 to TRBJ2-2, with D perhaps TRBD2 (6 bases). The CDR3 length is 14 residues. The V end lost 4 bases, the J end lost 0 bases, and 7 bases lay between the germline ends. CDR1 is SGHRS, CDR2 YFSETQ, per germline.

This clone was seen only once. V usage is TRBV5-4 and J usage is TRBJ2-1; D perhaps matches TRBD2 (6 bases). Trimming left V 2 bases short and J 10 bases short, with 22 bases between. The CDR3 spans 16 residues. Per the germline V gene, CDR1 is SGHNT and CDR2 is YYREEE (reference sequence). CDR3 region: CASSFSGGVPSGEQFF. Written as DNA, the CDR3 is TGTGCCAGCAGCTTCTCTGGCGGGGTCCCGTCGGGAGAGCAGTTCTTC.

The V and J genes are TRBV7-9 and TRBJ1-1, with a possible D match to TRBD1 (6 bases). Germline-derived CDR1 and CDR2 are SEHNR and FQNEAQ (reference sequence). This CDR3 is built from 14 residues. The V gene lost 3 bases and the J gene lost 2 bases, with 10 bases spanning the gap. The CDR3 protein is CASSFQGKNTEAFF. The CDR3 DNA reads TGTGCCAGCAGCTTCCAGGGGAAAAACACTGAAGCTTTCTTT.

The rearrangement joins TRBV5-1 to TRBJ1-4; TRBD1 matches 7 bases. Germline loops: CDR1 SGHRS, CDR2 YFSETQ. The CDR3 runs 15 residues. The V and J ends lost 0 bases and 5 bases, in that order; junction bases with no gene match: 4. The CDR3 nucleotides read TGCGCCAGCAGCTTGGAAGGGGGCGGGAATGAAAAACTGTTTTTT. Translation: CASSLEGGGNEKLFF.

The chain combines TRBV28 with TRBJ1-4; TRBD1 matches at 7 bases. The V segment lost 5 bases and the J segment 7 bases; nucleotides outside the gene matches: 7. There are 14 residues in the CDR3. CDR1 is MDHEN, CDR2 SYDVKM, per germline. The CDR3 region has the DNA TGTGCCAGCAGTCAGACAGGGACTGGTGAAAAACTGTTTTTT. Amino acids: CASSQTGTGEKLFF.

V gene TRBV27 combines with J gene TRBJ1-5, with a weak D call TRBD1 (5 bases). Trimming left V 5 bases short and J 9 bases short, with 11 bases between. The CDR3 is 12 amino acids. The germline V gene has CDR1 MNHEY and CDR2 SMNVEV (reference sequence). The CDR3 DNA sequence: TGTGCCAGCAGTCCGCCAAGGGGGCCCCAGCATTTT. Protein: CASSPPRGPQHF.

This clone was recorded only once. The genes are TRBV2 and TRBJ2-7; D remains ambiguous. CDR1 is SNHLY and CDR2 is FYNNEI in the germline V gene. Deletions cut 7 bases from V and 2 bases from J, with 12 bases between. This CDR3 is built from 13 residues. The CDR3 sequence: CASILGLTYEQYF. As DNA, the CDR3 is TGTGCCAGCATTCTGGGCCTAACCTACGAGCAGTACTTC.

The chain is built from TRBV19 and TRBJ2-5; no clear D. The germline CDR1 and CDR2 sequences are LNHDA and SQIVND (reference sequence). V lost 5 bases and J lost 2, with 6 bases in between. The CDR3 spans 12 residues. The CDR3 region is CASSGQQETQYF. CDR3 nucleotides: TGTGCCAGTAGTGGGCAGCAAGAGACCCAGTACTTC.

The chain's CDR3 is CASSIANRGYEQYF. The CDR3 DNA follows: TGTGCCAGTAGTATAGCAAACAGGGGGTACGAGCAGTACTTC. The V gene is TRBV19, the J gene TRBJ2-7, with 8 bases lining up with TRBD1. Germline lookup yields CDR1 LNHDA and CDR2 SQIVND (reference sequence). The trim removed 1 base at V and 4 bases at J, leaving 3 bases unmatched. The CDR3 covers 14 residues. The entire variable domain, with the rest obtained from reference TRBV19 and TRBJ2-7, is as follows: DGGITQSPKYLFRKEGQNVTLSCEQNLNHDAMYWYRQDPGQGLRLIYYSQIVNDFQKGDIAEGYSVSREKKESFPLTVTSAQKNPTAFYLCASSIANRGYEQYFGPGTRLTVT.

This clone has just a few counts. The chain is built from TRBV7-2 and TRBJ2-5, with TRBD1 matching over 7 bases. Germline V gives CDR1 SGHTA, CDR2 FQGNSA. J lost 5 bases, V lost 4 bases, and 13 bases had no gene match. The CDR3 is 16 amino acids. The CDR3 loop reads CASSSWDRGHRETQYF. In DNA, the CDR3 is TGTGCCAGCAGCTCCTGGGACAGAGGGCATAGGGAGACCCAGTACTTC.

The V call is TRBV27, the J call TRBJ2-1; the match to TRBD2 covers 14 bases. The CDR3 covers 17 residues. Trimming cost V 5 bases and J 8 bases; bases outside gene matches: 11. Germline V gene data show CDR1 as MNHEY and CDR2 as SMNVEV (reference sequence). The CDR3 nucleotides read TGTGCCAGCAGTCCACCTAGACTAGCGGGAGGGCCAGATGAGCAGTTCTTC. Translated: CASSPPRLAGGPDEQFF.

This chain links TRBV10-3 with TRBJ2-3, with D possibly being TRBD1 (6 bases). CDR1 ENHRY and CDR2 SYGVKD come from the germline V gene. The CDR3 covers 15 residues. Trimming left V 6 bases short and J 0 bases short, with 13 bases between. The CDR3 reads CAIRDSAPSTDTQYF. CDR3 DNA: TGTGCCATCAGGGACAGCGCCCCTAGCACAGATACGCAGTATTTT.

This chain links TRBV6-1 with TRBJ2-1; no clear D gene. Germline-derived CDR1 and CDR2 are MNHNS and SASEGT. V was trimmed by 10 bases and J by 0 bases, leaving 16 bases between them. The CDR3 spans 15 residues. CDR3 sequence: CATHSFPSSYNEQFF. The CDR3 DNA sequence: TGTGCCACTCACTCATTCCCGAGCTCCTACAATGAGCAGTTCTTC.

The table lists this clone with a few counts. This rearrangement joins TRBV6-1 to TRBJ1-3, with D possibly TRBD1 on 5 matching bases. This CDR3 region has 15 residues. The germline gives CDR1 MNHNS, CDR2 SASEGT. V was pared by 4 bases and J by 2 bases, with 12 bases between. The CDR3 bases are TGTGCCAGCAGTGTATACAGGACAACTGGAAACACCATATATTTT. As protein: CASSVYRTTGNTIYF.

V gene TRBV10-2 combines with J gene TRBJ2-5; TRBD1 might be the D (6 bases). V was cut by 4 bases and J by 4 bases, with 19 bases left in between. CDR1 is WSHSY and CDR2 is SAAADI in the germline V gene. The CDR3 sequence is 16 residues long. The CDR3 loop reads CASSGKKDSPRETQYF. The CDR3 DNA is TGCGCCAGCAGTGGAAAGAAGGACAGCCCTCGAGAGACCCAGTACTTC.

Of note for this clone: Mismatch with germline at one junction end may stem from a read error. The genes are TRBV5-4 and TRBJ2-2; D is ambiguous. Per the germline V gene, CDR1 is SGHNT and CDR2 is YYREEE (reference sequence). The CDR3 has 14 residues. CDR3 region: CASSLQTKTGELFF. CDR3 bases: TGTGCCAGCAGCTTACAGACGAAAACCGGGGAGCTGTTTTTT.

The chain combines TRBV19 with TRBJ2-1; 12 nucleotides line up with TRBD2. CDR3 length equals 14 residues. Germline V gives CDR1 LNHDA, CDR2 SQIVND (reference sequence). The V gene end was trimmed by 7 bases and the J gene end by 6 bases; junction bases not matched to a gene: 4. CDR3 region: CASKRLAGVNEQFF. The CDR3 DNA reads as TGTGCCAGTAAACGACTAGCGGGAGTCAATGAGCAGTTCTTC.

The genes are TRBV5-1 and TRBJ2-1, with 9 bases matching TRBD2. Germline CDR1 reads SGHRS; CDR2 reads YFSETQ. Trimming took 4 bases from V and 3 from J; bases not matched to a gene: 5. This CDR3 has 15 amino acids. The chain's CDR3 is CASSPLAGLYNEQFF. CDR3 coding DNA: TGCGCCAGCAGCCCACTAGCGGGCCTCTACAATGAGCAGTTCTTC. Filled out from reference TRBV5-1 and TRBJ2-1, the complete variable domain reads KAGVTQTPRYLIKTRGQQVTLSCSPISGHRSVSWYQQTPGQGLQFLFEYFSETQRNKGNFPGRFSGRQFSNSRSEMNVSTLELGDSALYLCASSPLAGLYNEQFFGPGTRLTVL.